The 30 T cell receptor beta chains in this list originate from one sample, sequenced in a study of blood T cells in healthy people across ages. Together with a sample-barcoded 5' primer, a J-beta primer mix was included in a second PCR lasting about 7 to 11 cycles. TCRdb passed the 5' RACE reads through MiXCR, listing each CDR3 protein once. The sample carries roughly 1.5 million distinct CDR3 sequences, around 40% recorded once. Sequenced sample: blood. All receptors come from a young woman in good health.

This chain joins TRBV6-1 and TRBJ1-2; a possible D gene is TRBD1 (6 bases). Germline V gene data show CDR1 as MNHNS and CDR2 as SASEGT. V was cut by 5 bases and J by 6 bases, with 19 bases left in between. The CDR3 sequence is 15 residues long. CDR3 nucleotides: TGTGCCAGCAGTCTAAACCGGGGGGCTGCGGATGGCTACACCTTC. Amino acids: CASSLNRGAADGYTF.

This clonotype was counted between two and nine times. The chain carries TRBV6-2 or TRBV6-3 and TRBJ2-1; a possible D gene is TRBD2 (6 bases). V was cut by 3 bases and J by 7 bases, with 13 bases left in between. CDR3 length: 14 amino acids. Germline assignment: CDR1 MNHEY and CDR2 SVGEGT. The CDR3 sequence is CASSYASVANEQFF. The DNA of the CDR3 is TGTGCCAGCAGTTATGCTAGCGTGGCAAATGAGCAGTTCTTC.

This chain uses TRBV4-1 with TRBJ1-2, with a tentative D call TRBD1 (5 bases). Germline V CDR1 and CDR2: MGHRA, YSYEKL. Trimming removed 1 base from V and 5 bases from J, with 11 bases in between. This CDR3 region has 14 residues. The CDR3 region is CASSQGAGIYGYTF. In DNA, the CDR3 is TGCGCCAGCAGCCAAGGGGCAGGGATATATGGCTACACCTTC.

The rearrangement joins TRBV27 to TRBJ2-3; possibly TRBD2 for D (5 bases). This CDR3 has 14 amino acids. Germline CDR1 is MNHEY and CDR2 is SMNVEV (reference sequence). Trimming took off 5 bases at V and 6 bases at J, with 15 bases between the two ends. The CDR3 region has the DNA TGTGCCAGCAGTCCGCGACTCCGGAGGGATACGCAGTATTTT. Translated, it gives CASSPRLRRDTQYF.

The CDR3 sequence is CASGSEALTSFNYGYTF. CDR3 in DNA: TGTGCCAGCGGTTCAGAAGCATTAACCTCATTTAACTATGGCTACACCTTC. The V and J genes are TRBV7-6 and TRBJ1-2; D is unresolved. Between the trimmed V and J ends, which lost 8 bases and 1 base, there was a span of 23 bases. Germline-derived CDR1 and CDR2 are SGHVS and FNYEAQ. This CDR3 has 17 amino acids. The full variable domain, completed using reference TRBV7-6 and TRBJ1-2, is GAGVSQSPRYKVTKRGQDVALRCDPISGHVSLYWYRQALGQGPEFLTYFNYEAQQDKSGLPNDRFSAERPEGSISTLTIQRTEQRDSAMYRCASGSEALTSFNYGYTFGSGTRLTVV.

This clonotype was seen more than once but under ten times. The chain combines TRBV20-1 with TRBJ2-1, with TRBD2 matching 9 bases. The CDR3 sequence is 10 residues long. Germline loops: CDR1 DFQATT, CDR2 SNEGSKA (reference sequence). The trim removed 6 bases at V and 11 bases at J, leaving 2 bases unmatched. The CDR3 nucleotides read TGCAGTGCGGGGACTAGCAAGCAGTTCTTC. Protein sequence: CSAGTSKQFF.

This clonotype appeared once. The genes are TRBV24-1 and TRBJ2-2, with no clear D. This CDR3 contains 11 residues. V lost 9 bases, J lost 2 bases, and 3 bases lay in between. From germline, CDR1 is KGHDR and CDR2 SFDVKD. The CDR3 loop reads CATSNTGELFF. CDR3 coding DNA: TGTGCCACCTCAAACACCGGGGAGCTGTTTTTT.

The chain joins TRBV4-3 to TRBJ2-3; D unclear. The CDR3 is made up of 15 amino acids. Trimming took off 2 bases at V and 2 bases at J, with 11 bases between the two ends. Germline V gene data show CDR1 as LGHNA and CDR2 as YSLEER. Written as DNA, the CDR3 is TGCGCCAGCAGCCAAACGACAACCTTCACAGATACGCAGTATTTT. Translated: CASSQTTTFTDTQYF.

The V gene is TRBV20-1, the J gene TRBJ1-4; 9 bases are a match to TRBD1. This CDR3 spans 13 amino acids. The germline CDR1 and CDR2 sequences are DFQATT and SNEGSKA (reference sequence). Trimming removed 6 bases from V and 7 bases from J; junction bases left unmatched: 6. The CDR3 DNA is TGCAGTGCCCCCGGGACAGGGATTGAAAAACTGTTTTTT. Translating gives CSAPGTGIEKLFF.

This clonotype was counted between two and nine times. The chain carries TRBV11-2 and TRBJ2-1; D is uncertain. The CDR3 loop spans 14 amino acids. V dropped 5 bases and J dropped 5 bases, with 13 bases sitting between them. Germline V CDR1 and CDR2: SGHAT, FQNNGV. The CDR3 protein is CASSLSVTHNEQFF. In DNA form, the CDR3 reads TGTGCCAGCAGCCTTAGTGTGACTCACAATGAGCAGTTCTTC.

This clonotype was seen only a few times. J is TRBJ1-5 and V is TRBV7-9; D unresolved. Trimming removed 3 bases at V and 6 bases at J, with 9 bases between. The germline V gene has CDR1 SEHNR and CDR2 FQNEAQ (reference sequence). CDR3 length: 13 residues. The CDR3 spells CASSLFEGQPQHF. The DNA of the CDR3 is TGTGCCAGCAGCTTGTTTGAAGGTCAGCCCCAGCATTTT.

This clonotype was counted between two and nine times. This chain links TRBV4-2 with TRBJ2-3; 7 nucleotides agree with TRBD2. This CDR3 contains 15 residues. CDR1 and CDR2 from the germline V gene are LGHNA and YNFKEQ. V dropped 2 bases and J dropped 5; count of bases not matched to a gene: 7. CDR3 loop: CASSQPAGDLDTQYF. The CDR3, as DNA: TGTGCCAGCAGCCAACCCGCGGGAGATCTAGATACGCAGTATTTT.

J is TRBJ2-7 and V is TRBV25-1; TRBD2 matches at 14 bases. Germline assignment: CDR1 MGHDK and CDR2 SYGVNS. Germline trimming cut 6 bases from V and 6 bases from J; bases unmatched to any gene: 4. The CDR3 covers 14 residues. The CDR3 here is CASSGLAGGIEQYF. As DNA, the CDR3 is TGTGCCAGCAGCGGACTAGCGGGAGGTATCGAGCAGTACTTC.

DNA for the CDR3: TGTGCCAGCTCACTCCAAGCGGGAGTAGGCTACAATGAGCAGTACTTC. Residues: CASSLQAGVGYNEQYF. The chain is built from TRBV18 and TRBJ2-1, with 8 bases aligning to TRBD2. The J call may be faulty, since TRBJ2-7 better matches the DNA end. Germline V gene data show CDR1 as KGHSH and CDR2 as LQKENI. This CDR3 comprises 16 residues.

This clonotype came up a few times. The chain uses TRBV7-2 and TRBJ2-3, with no clear D. In germline, CDR1 is SGHTA, CDR2 FQGNSA. CDR3 size: 13 residues. V was cut by 5 bases and J by 8 bases, with 14 bases left in between. The CDR3 DNA reads TGTGCCAGCAGCAAGGACCCAATTTCTACGCAGTATTTT. Translation: CASSKDPISTQYF.

This clonotype was picked up a small number of times. The chain combines TRBV20-1 with TRBJ2-7; 7 bases fit TRBD1. J was trimmed by 2 bases and V by 1 base; bases with no gene match: 5. Germline assignment: CDR1 DFQATT and CDR2 SNEGSKA (reference sequence). The CDR3 is 14 residues long. CDR3 protein: CSARVTDRAYEQYF. The CDR3 DNA follows: TGCAGTGCTAGAGTTACCGACAGGGCCTACGAGCAGTACTTC.

The genes are TRBV7-6 and TRBJ2-3; D is undetermined. V lost 3 bases, J lost 1 base, and 11 bases lay in between. CDR1 is SGHVS, CDR2 FNYEAQ, per germline. The CDR3 is made up of 15 amino acids. DNA of the CDR3: TGTGCCAGCAGCTTCCGGACCCCTGGCACAGATACGCAGTATTTT. Its protein is CASSFRTPGTDTQYF.

This clonotype was picked up a small number of times. V is TRBV24-1 and J is TRBJ2-1; D not resolved. Trimming left V 4 bases short and J 10 bases short, with 10 bases between. CDR3 length: 12 residues. CDR1 and CDR2 from the germline V gene are KGHDR and SFDVKD. The CDR3 region is CATSDPAREQFF. The CDR3 nucleotides read TGTGCCACCAGTGACCCCGCCAGGGAGCAGTTCTTC.

CDR3 nucleotide sequence: TGTGCCAGCAGCCCTTCGAACGTAGGCCGGAACATTCAGTACTTC. Translating gives CASSPSNVGRNIQYF. This chain uses TRBV14 with TRBJ2-7, with unresolved D. The assigned J gene may be wrong: the sequence end matches TRBJ2-4 better. Germline assignment: CDR1 SGHDN and CDR2 FVKESK. This CDR3 has 15 amino acids.

This clonotype came up a few times. The J gene is TRBJ2-3, the V gene TRBV25-1, with a tentative D call TRBD1 (6 bases). The CDR3 is 14 amino acids. V was trimmed by 7 bases and J by 3 bases, leaving 14 bases between them. Germline values: CDR1 MGHDK, CDR2 SYGVNS. As DNA, the CDR3 is TGTGCCAGCACACAGACAGGAGAAACAGATACGCAGTATTTT. This encodes CASTQTGETDTQYF.

V usage is TRBV29-1 and J usage is TRBJ2-1; TRBD2 matches 7 bases. Germline CDR1 is SQVTM and CDR2 is ANQGSEA. The J segment lost 7 bases and the V segment lost 3 bases, leaving 3 bases of the junction unmatched. The CDR3 spans 12 residues. DNA for the CDR3: TGCAGCGTTGACGAACTAGCGAATGAGCAGTTCTTC. Protein: CSVDELANEQFF.

The chain has TRBV21-1 and TRBJ2-7; the listed D gene, TRBD2, was not tested against the DNA. TRBV21-1 is reported as a pseudogene. This CDR3 region has 16 residues. The CDR3 DNA follows: TGTGCCAGCAGCAACGGCTACGACGAAGCGGGCTACGAGCAGTACTTC. It is translated as CASSNGYDEAGYEQYF.

V gene TRBV4-3 combines with J gene TRBJ2-3, with 8 bases matching TRBD1. CDR3 size: 17 residues. Germline V gene data show CDR1 as LGHNA and CDR2 as YSLEER. Trimming at V came to 6 bases and at J to 1 base, leaving 12 bases not matched to a gene. The CDR3 loop reads CASSPLRTGSRTDTQYF. Written as DNA, the CDR3 is TGCGCCAGCAGTCCCCTCCGGACAGGGTCTCGCACAGATACGCAGTATTTT.

The chain combines TRBV27 with TRBJ1-4; D not resolved. The CDR3 extends over 15 amino acids. CDR1 is MNHEY and CDR2 is SMNVEV in the germline V gene (reference sequence). Trimming cost V 3 bases and J 3 bases, with 11 bases left between them. The DNA of the CDR3 is TGTGCCAGCAGTTTCGGCTGGGGTTCTAATGAAAAACTGTTTTTT. Protein: CASSFGWGSNEKLFF. Full variable domain (missing parts from reference TRBV27 and TRBJ1-4): EAQVTQNPRYLITVTGKKLTVTCSQNMNHEYMSWYRQDPGLGLRQIYYSMNVEVTDKGDVPEGYKVSRKEKRNFPLILESPSPNQTSLYFCASSFGWGSNEKLFFGSGTQLSVL.

The chain joins TRBV7-9 to TRBJ2-7, with TRBD1 as a possible D gene (6 bases). The germline V gene has CDR1 SEHNR and CDR2 FQNEAQ (reference sequence). CDR3 size: 15 residues. The V end was cut by 1 base, the J end by 2 bases, with 12 bases between. The CDR3 region is CASSLGRGPPYEQYF. The CDR3 DNA follows: TGTGCCAGCAGCTTAGGCAGGGGCCCTCCCTACGAGCAGTACTTC.

The genes are TRBV10-3 and TRBJ2-7; unclear D gene. The CDR3 contains 14 residues. V dropped 0 bases and J dropped 2 bases, with 8 bases sitting between them. CDR1 is ENHRY and CDR2 is SYGVKD in the germline V gene. The CDR3 DNA follows: TGTGCCATCAGTGAGTCGGTCCCCACCTACGAGCAGTACTTC. It codes for CAISESVPTYEQYF.

This sequence joins TRBV6-5 and TRBJ1-2; tentative D call: TRBD1 (5 bases). CDR3 size: 16 residues. From germline, CDR1 is MNHEY and CDR2 SVGAGI. Trimming cost V 2 bases and J 4 bases, with 17 bases left between them. The CDR3 DNA follows: TGTGCCAGCAGTTACGGGGGGGGACTGACGAGCTATGGCTACACCTTC. It specifies CASSYGGGLTSYGYTF.

V usage is TRBV20-1 and J usage is TRBJ2-7, with a tentative D call TRBD1 (6 bases). Trimming took 4 bases from V and 1 from J, leaving 8 bases between them. The CDR3 has 12 residues. In germline, CDR1 is DFQATT, CDR2 SNEGSKA (reference sequence). CDR3 nucleotide sequence: TGCAGTGCTATAGACAGGTCCTACGAGCAGTACTTC. Translated, it gives CSAIDRSYEQYF.

This rearrangement joins TRBV14 to TRBJ2-5, with D tentatively TRBD2 (6 bases). The DNA end lines up better with TRBJ2-7; the J call may be wrong. The V gene's germline CDR1 is SGHDN and CDR2 FVKESK. This CDR3 has 16 residues. CDR3 amino acids: CASSPTLRLVSREQYF. Written as DNA, the CDR3 is TGTGCCAGCAGCCCGACCCTTCGACTAGTTTCGCGCGAGCAGTACTTC.

Only a few counts were recorded for this clonotype. This chain links TRBV2 with TRBJ2-3; D may be TRBD2 (5 bases). From germline, CDR1 is SNHLY and CDR2 FYNNEI. The CDR3 is 13 residues long. Trimming took 4 bases from V and 3 from J, leaving 8 bases between them. CDR3 coding DNA: TGTGCCAGCAGTGTGAGGGTTACAGATACGCAGTATTTT. Protein product: CASSVRVTDTQYF.